This TCR beta chain was sequenced for a study of cytomegalovirus exposure and HLA in healthy donors. Study overall: HLA-typed donors were the source of around 77 million unique TCRs held in an early data release. Whole-study findings and limits: Beyond CMV serostatus, there was no information to go on about immune exposure. Later analysis suggested links between common viral pathogens and several top significant clusters.

Use of 60 Vbeta and 13 Jbeta primers characterized the PCR. Profiled with immunoSEQ multiplex PCR; TCRdb holds only in-frame clones, not every one. The sample has under 200,000 clones, roughly 82% seen once. On this clone itself: Its specificity is not known.

The clonotype originates from a girl under 18 in good health and CMV-seropositive. Sequenced sample: PBMCs.

The CDR3 nucleotides are TGCGCCAGCAGCCAAGATGGCCACATTATCTCCTACGAGCAGTACTTC. Encoded protein: CASSQDGHIISYEQYF. The gene calls are TRBV4-1 and TRBJ2-7; D call uncertain. Per germline, CDR1 MGHRA and CDR2 YSYEKL. V lost 0 bases to trimming and J lost 0 bases, with 12 bases between them. CDR3 size: 16 residues.